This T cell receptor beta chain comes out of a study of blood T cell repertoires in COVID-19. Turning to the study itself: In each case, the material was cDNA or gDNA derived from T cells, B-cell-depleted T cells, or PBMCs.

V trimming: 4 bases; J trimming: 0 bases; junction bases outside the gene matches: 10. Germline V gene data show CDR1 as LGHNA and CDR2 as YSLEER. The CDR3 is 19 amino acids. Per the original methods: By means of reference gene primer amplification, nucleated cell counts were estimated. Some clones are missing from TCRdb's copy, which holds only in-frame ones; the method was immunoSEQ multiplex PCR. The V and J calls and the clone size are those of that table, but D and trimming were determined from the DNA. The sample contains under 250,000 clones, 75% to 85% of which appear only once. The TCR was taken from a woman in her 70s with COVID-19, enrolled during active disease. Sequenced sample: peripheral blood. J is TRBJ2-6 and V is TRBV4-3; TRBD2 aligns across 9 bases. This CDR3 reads CASSPKFSGSGSGANVLTF. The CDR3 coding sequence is TGCGCCAGCAGCCCGAAGTTTAGCGGGAGTGGCTCTGGGGCCAACGTCCTGACTTTC.